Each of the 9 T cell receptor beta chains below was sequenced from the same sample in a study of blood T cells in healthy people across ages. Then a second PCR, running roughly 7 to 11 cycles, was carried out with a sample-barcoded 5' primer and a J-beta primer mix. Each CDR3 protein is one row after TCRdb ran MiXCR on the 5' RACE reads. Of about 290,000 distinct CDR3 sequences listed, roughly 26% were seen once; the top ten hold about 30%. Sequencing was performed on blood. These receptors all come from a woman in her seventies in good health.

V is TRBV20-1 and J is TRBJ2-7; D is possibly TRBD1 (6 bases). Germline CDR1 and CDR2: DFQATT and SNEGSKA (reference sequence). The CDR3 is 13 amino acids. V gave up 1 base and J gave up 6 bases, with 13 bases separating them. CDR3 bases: TGCAGTGCTAGAGGTTCCCCGGACAGCGAGCAGTACTTC. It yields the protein CSARGSPDSEQYF.

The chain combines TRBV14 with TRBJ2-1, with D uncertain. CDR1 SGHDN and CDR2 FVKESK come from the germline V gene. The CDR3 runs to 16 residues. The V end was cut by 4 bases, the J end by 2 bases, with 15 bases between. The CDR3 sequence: CASSLGPRTPYNEQFF. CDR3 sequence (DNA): TGTGCCAGCAGCCTCGGGCCCCGAACTCCCTACAATGAGCAGTTCTTC.

CDR3 sequence: CSAIGTVTNTGELFF. The DNA of the CDR3 is TGCAGCGCCATAGGGACCGTTACTAACACCGGGGAGCTGTTTTTT. The V and J genes are TRBV29-1 and TRBJ2-2; D might be TRBD1 or TRBD2, each matching 5 bases. Looked up from germline, CDR1 is SQVTM and CDR2 is ANQGSEA. V was cut by 7 bases and J by 2 bases, with 17 bases left in between. The CDR3 runs 15 residues.

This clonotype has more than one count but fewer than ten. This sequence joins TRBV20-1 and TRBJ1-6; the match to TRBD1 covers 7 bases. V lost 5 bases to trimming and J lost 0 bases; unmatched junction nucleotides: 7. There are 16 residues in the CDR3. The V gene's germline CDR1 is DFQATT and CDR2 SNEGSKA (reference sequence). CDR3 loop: CSARDSFSSYNSPLHF. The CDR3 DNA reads TGCAGTGCTCGGGACAGCTTTAGCTCCTATAATTCACCCCTCCACTTT.

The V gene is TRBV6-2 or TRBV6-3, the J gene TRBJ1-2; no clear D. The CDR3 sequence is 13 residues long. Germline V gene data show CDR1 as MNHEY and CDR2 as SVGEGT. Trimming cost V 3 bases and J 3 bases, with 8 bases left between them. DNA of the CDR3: TGTGCCAGCAGTTATTCTCCTGACTATGGCTACACCTTC. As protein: CASSYSPDYGYTF.

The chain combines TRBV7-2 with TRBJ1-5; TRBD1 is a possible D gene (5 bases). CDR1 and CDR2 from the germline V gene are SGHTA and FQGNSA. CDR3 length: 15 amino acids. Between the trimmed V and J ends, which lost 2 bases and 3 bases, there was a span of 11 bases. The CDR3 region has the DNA TGTGCCAGCAGCTTATCGACAGCGAACAATCAGCCCCAGCATTTT. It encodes CASSLSTANNQPQHF.

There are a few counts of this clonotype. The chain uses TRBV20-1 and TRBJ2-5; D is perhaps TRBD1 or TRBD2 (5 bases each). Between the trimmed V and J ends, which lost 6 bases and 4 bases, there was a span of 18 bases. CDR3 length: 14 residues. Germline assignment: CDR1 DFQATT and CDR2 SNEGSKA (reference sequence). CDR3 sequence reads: CSAEGSGQSETQYF. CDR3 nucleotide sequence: TGCAGTGCGGAAGGATCGGGGCAATCAGAGACCCAGTACTTC.

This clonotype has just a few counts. This CDR3 reads CSVEGSSYEQYF. The CDR3 bases are TGCAGCGTTGAGGGGAGCTCCTACGAGCAGTACTTC. The gene calls are TRBV29-1 and TRBJ2-7, with D possibly being TRBD2 (5 bases). The CDR3 has 12 amino acids. V gave up 3 bases and J gave up 0 bases, with 6 bases separating them. Germline CDR1 is SQVTM and CDR2 is ANQGSEA.

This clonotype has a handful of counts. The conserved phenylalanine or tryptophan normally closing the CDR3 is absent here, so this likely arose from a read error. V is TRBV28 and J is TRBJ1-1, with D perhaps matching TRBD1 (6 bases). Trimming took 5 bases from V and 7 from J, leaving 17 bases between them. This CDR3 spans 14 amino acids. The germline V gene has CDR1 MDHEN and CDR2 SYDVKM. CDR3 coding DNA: TGTGCCAGCAGTCCTCGGCGGGAACAGGGTGAAGCTTTCTCT. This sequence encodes CASSPRREQGEAFS.